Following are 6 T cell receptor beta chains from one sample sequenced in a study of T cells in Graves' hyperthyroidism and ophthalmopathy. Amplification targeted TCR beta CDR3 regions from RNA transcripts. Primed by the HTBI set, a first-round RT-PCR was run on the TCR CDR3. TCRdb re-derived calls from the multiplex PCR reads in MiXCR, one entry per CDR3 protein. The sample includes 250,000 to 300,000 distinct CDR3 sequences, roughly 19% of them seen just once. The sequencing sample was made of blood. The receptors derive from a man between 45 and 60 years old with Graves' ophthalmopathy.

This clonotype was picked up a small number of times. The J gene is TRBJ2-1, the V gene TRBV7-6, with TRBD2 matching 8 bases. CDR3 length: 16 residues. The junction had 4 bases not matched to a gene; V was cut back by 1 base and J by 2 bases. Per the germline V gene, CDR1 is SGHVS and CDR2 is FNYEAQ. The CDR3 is CASSLGGGRTYNEQFF. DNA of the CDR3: TGTGCCAGCAGCTTAGGCGGCGGGAGGACCTACAATGAGCAGTTCTTC. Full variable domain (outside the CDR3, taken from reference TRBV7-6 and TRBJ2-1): GAGVSQSPRYKVTKRGQDVALRCDPISGHVSLYWYRQALGQGPEFLTYFNYEAQQDKSGLPNDRFSAERPEGSISTLTIQRTEQRDSAMYRCASSLGGGRTYNEQFFGPGTRLTVL.

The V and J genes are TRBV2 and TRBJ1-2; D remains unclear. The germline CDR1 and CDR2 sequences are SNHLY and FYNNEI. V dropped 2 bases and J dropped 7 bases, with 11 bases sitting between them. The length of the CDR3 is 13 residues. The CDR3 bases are TGTGCCAGCAGTGAATGGGCCCCGGGTGGCTACACCTTC. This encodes CASSEWAPGGYTF.

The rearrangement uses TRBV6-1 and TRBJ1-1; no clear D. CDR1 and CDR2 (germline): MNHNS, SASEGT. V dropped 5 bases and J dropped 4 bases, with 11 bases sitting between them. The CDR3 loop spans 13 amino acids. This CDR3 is CASSSGPATEAFF. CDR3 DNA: TGTGCCAGCAGTTCTGGGCCCGCCACTGAAGCTTTCTTT.

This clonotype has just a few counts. Written as DNA, the CDR3 is TGTGCCAGCAGCTCAGGGGGCAGACTAGCGGGGGACAATGAGCAGTTCTTC. This encodes CASSSGGRLAGDNEQFF. The chain combines TRBV5-4 with TRBJ2-1; TRBD2 matches 12 bases. This CDR3 contains 17 residues. Germline trimming cut 3 bases from V and 5 bases from J; bases unmatched to any gene: 9. Germline V gene sequence: CDR1 SGHNT, CDR2 YYREEE (reference sequence).

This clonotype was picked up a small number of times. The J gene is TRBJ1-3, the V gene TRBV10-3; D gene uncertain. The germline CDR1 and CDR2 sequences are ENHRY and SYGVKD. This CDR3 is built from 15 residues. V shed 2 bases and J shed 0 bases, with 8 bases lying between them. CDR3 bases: TGTGCCATCAGTGAGGGAAGGCTCTCTGGAAACACCATATATTTT. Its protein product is CAISEGRLSGNTIYF.

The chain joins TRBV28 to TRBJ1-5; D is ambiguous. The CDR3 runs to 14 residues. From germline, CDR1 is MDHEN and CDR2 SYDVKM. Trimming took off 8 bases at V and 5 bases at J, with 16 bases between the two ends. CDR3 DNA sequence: TGTGCCAGCCACGACCCGGGGATGCATCAGCCCCAGCATTTT. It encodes CASHDPGMHQPQHF.